These 29 T cell receptor beta chains were all obtained from the same sample, sequenced in a study of cytomegalovirus exposure and HLA in healthy donors. The PCR was carried out with 60 Vbeta primers and 13 Jbeta primers. Measured with immunoSEQ multiplex PCR; TCRdb has only the in-frame clones, and not every one. The table lists about 200,000 clones, about 72% of them singletons. Specimen: PBMCs. The receptors derive from a male donor in good health and CMV-seronegative.

This chain connects TRBV7-9 to TRBJ2-7; 7 bases fit TRBD2. Germline values: CDR1 SEHNR, CDR2 FQNEAQ (reference sequence). V lost 5 bases to trimming and J lost 12 bases; unmatched junction nucleotides: 7. This CDR3 contains 11 residues. The CDR3 DNA sequence: TGTGCCAGCAGCCCTCCCGGGAGGCTGTACTTC. It encodes CASSPPGRLYF.

V usage is TRBV10-1 and J usage is TRBJ1-1, with D maybe TRBD1 (6 bases). Germline V CDR1 and CDR2: WNHNN, SYGVQD (reference sequence). Trimming shortened V by 0 bases and J by 0 bases, and 17 bases separated the two germline ends. The length of the CDR3 is 18 residues. CDR3 DNA sequence: TGCGCCAGCAGTGAGTCGAGGGACACCGGACCTATGAACACTGAAGCTTTCTTT. Translating it yields CASSESRDTGPMNTEAFF.

The chain joins TRBV6-6 to TRBJ1-5; D might be TRBD1 (6 bases). Trimming stripped 6 bases from V and 2 bases from J, with 14 bases between. The CDR3 runs to 15 residues. Germline V lookup: CDR1 MNHNY, CDR2 SVGAGI (reference sequence). CDR3 loop: CASRPDRSGNQPQHF. The CDR3 bases are TGTGCCAGCAGACCCGACAGGTCTGGCAATCAGCCCCAGCATTTT.

The chain uses TRBV14 and TRBJ2-5; D possibly corresponds to TRBD1 (6 bases). V was pared by 4 bases and J by 0 bases, with 9 bases between. Per the germline V gene, CDR1 is SGHDN and CDR2 is FVKESK. The CDR3 spans 14 residues. CDR3 DNA: TGTGCCAGCAGCCTACAGGGATACCAAGAGACCCAGTACTTC. It specifies CASSLQGYQETQYF.

About this clone itself: At the DNA level, this CDR3 is encoded by other sequences in the same sample as well. This chain connects TRBV6-6 to TRBJ2-7, with 9 bases aligning to TRBD1. This CDR3 spans 13 amino acids. Germline CDR1 MNHNY, CDR2 SVGAGI (reference sequence). Losses at the gene ends were 6 bases for V and 2 bases for J; bases not matched to a gene: 2. This chain's CDR3 is CASRGQGTYEQYF. CDR3 nucleotides: TGTGCCAGCAGGGGACAGGGAACCTACGAGCAGTACTTC.

The chain recombines TRBV28 with TRBJ2-3, with D maybe TRBD2 (6 bases). The CDR3 totals 13 residues. The ends were cut back, 8 bases at V and 2 bases at J, with 11 bases in the middle. In germline, CDR1 is MDHEN, CDR2 SYDVKM. DNA for the CDR3: TGTGCCAGCGGCGGAGGGCTCACAGATACGCAGTATTTT. This gives the protein CASGGGLTDTQYF.

This chain uses TRBV6-1 with TRBJ2-5; 11 bases agree with TRBD2. Gene TRBJ2-7 matches the end of the DNA better, so the J call may be wrong. Germline V gene data show CDR1 as MNHNS and CDR2 as SASEGT. The CDR3 runs 15 residues. CDR3 coding DNA: TGTGCCAGCAGTGAACTAGCGGGAGGCACCTACGAGCAGTACTTC. Its protein product is CASSELAGGTYEQYF.

The V gene is TRBV6-5, the J gene TRBJ2-4, with 8 bases lining up with TRBD2. V lost 0 bases and J lost 7; bases outside the gene matches: 2. Looked up from germline, CDR1 is MNHEY and CDR2 is SVGAGI. The CDR3 runs to 14 residues. Here the CDR3 reads CASSYSGGRNIQYF. CDR3 nucleotides: TGTGCCAGCAGTTACTCCGGCGGGAGGAACATTCAGTACTTC.

V usage is TRBV6-1 and J usage is TRBJ1-2; weak D call: TRBD1 (5 bases). Trimming left V 0 bases short and J 4 bases short, with 9 bases between. Germline V gene sequence: CDR1 MNHNS, CDR2 SASEGT. This CDR3 is built from 14 residues. CDR3 in DNA: TGTGCCAGCAGTGAAGCGGGGGGGACCTATGGCTACACCTTC. As protein: CASSEAGGTYGYTF.

V gene TRBV7-8 combines with J gene TRBJ2-3; a weak D match, TRBD1 (5 bases). The germline V gene has CDR1 SGHVS and CDR2 FQNEAQ. The CDR3 has 16 amino acids. V lost 0 bases and J lost 0, with 10 bases in between. The CDR3 sequence: CASSLALRQSTDTQYF. DNA for the CDR3: TGTGCCAGCAGCTTAGCGCTTAGACAGAGCACAGATACGCAGTATTTT.

The chain is built from TRBV6-1 and TRBJ1-2, with 7 bases that match TRBD1. The ends lost 6 bases at V and 6 bases at J; junction bases unmatched: 4. CDR3 length equals 12 residues. From germline, CDR1 is MNHNS and CDR2 SASEGT. In nucleotides, the CDR3 is TGTGCCAGCAGCCTGACAGGGAATGGCTACACCTTC. Amino acid sequence: CASSLTGNGYTF.

The rearrangement links TRBV5-1 to TRBJ2-7; 9 nucleotides align to TRBD1. The CDR3 is 13 amino acids. V shed 5 bases and J 5 bases; nucleotides not matched to a gene: 5. Germline V gives CDR1 SGHRS, CDR2 YFSETQ. CDR3 sequence reads: CASRRDRDDEQYF. As DNA, the CDR3 is TGCGCCAGCAGGCGGGACAGGGACGACGAGCAGTACTTC. The complete variable domain, with remaining parts taken from reference TRBV5-1 and TRBJ2-7, reads KAGVTQTPRYLIKTRGQQVTLSCSPISGHRSVSWYQQTPGQGLQFLFEYFSETQRNKGNFPGRFSGRQFSNSRSEMNVSTLELGDSALYLCASRRDRDDEQYFGPGTRLTVT.

The chain combines TRBV19 with TRBJ2-5, with D possibly being TRBD2 (6 bases). The germline V gene has CDR1 LNHDA and CDR2 SQIVND (reference sequence). The CDR3 spans 13 residues. V lost 9 bases, J lost 3 bases, and 14 bases lay in between. The CDR3 region has the DNA TGTGCCAGCCGGCGGGACGAAGAAGAGACCCAGTACTTC. Protein: CASRRDEEETQYF. Looking up the rest from reference TRBV19 and TRBJ2-5 gives the full variable domain: DGGITQSPKYLFRKEGQNVTLSCEQNLNHDAMYWYRQDPGQGLRLIYYSQIVNDFQKGDIAEGYSVSREKKESFPLTVTSAQKNPTAFYLCASRRDEEETQYFGPGTRLLVL.

This sequence joins TRBV6-6 and TRBJ1-2, with D possibly being TRBD1 (6 bases). CDR1 is MNHNY, CDR2 SVGAGI, per germline (reference sequence). Trimming took off 0 bases at V and 8 bases at J, with 16 bases between the two ends. The CDR3 has 15 residues. The CDR3 region is CASSYSRDTIGGYTF. The CDR3 region has the DNA TGTGCCAGCAGTTACTCCAGGGACACAATCGGCGGCTACACCTTC.

This rearrangement joins TRBV7-9 to TRBJ2-6; D is possibly TRBD1 (5 bases). The V end was cut by 5 bases, the J end by 0 bases, with 14 bases between. The CDR3 has 17 amino acids. Germline CDR1 reads SEHNR; CDR2 reads FQNEAQ (reference sequence). The CDR3 region has the DNA TGTGCCAGCAGCCCAGGGCACCTCCTCTCTGGGGCCAACGTCCTGACTTTC. Its protein product is CASSPGHLLSGANVLTF.

The rearrangement uses TRBV19 and TRBJ1-2; 7 nucleotides align to TRBD1. The length of the CDR3 is 15 residues. Germline-derived CDR1 and CDR2 are LNHDA and SQIVND (reference sequence). V lost 4 bases, J lost 5 bases, and 10 bases stayed unmatched. CDR3 loop: CASSTSGTEFYGYTF. The CDR3 coding sequence is TGTGCCAGTAGTACGTCCGGGACAGAATTTTATGGCTACACCTTC.

The V gene is TRBV2, the J gene TRBJ2-1; 10 bases are a match to TRBD2. The CDR3 totals 16 residues. Germline CDR1 and CDR2: SNHLY and FYNNEI. V trimming: 7 bases; J trimming: 1 base; junction bases outside the gene matches: 7. CDR3 nucleotides: TGTGCCAGCATTCCGCAACTAGCGGGGTCCTACAATGAGCAGTTCTTC. Amino acid sequence: CASIPQLAGSYNEQFF. The variable domain in full, with the rest retrieved from reference TRBV2 and TRBJ2-1, is EPEVTQTPSHQVTQMGQEVILRCVPISNHLYFYWYRQILGQKVEFLVSFYNNEISEKSEIFDDQFSVERPDGSNFTLKIRSTKLEDSAMYFCASIPQLAGSYNEQFFGPGTRLTVL.

The chain carries TRBV7-9 and TRBJ2-1; D remains unclear. Germline values: CDR1 SEHNR, CDR2 FQNEAQ (reference sequence). The CDR3 is 14 residues long. Trimming shortened V by 0 bases and J by 5 bases, and 8 bases separated the two germline ends. This chain's CDR3 is CASSLASLNNEQFF. In DNA, the CDR3 is TGTGCCAGCAGCTTAGCCTCGCTAAACAATGAGCAGTTCTTC.

The chain combines TRBV7-9 with TRBJ1-1, with D maybe TRBD1 (6 bases). CDR1 and CDR2 (germline): SEHNR, FQNEAQ (reference sequence). The CDR3 totals 13 residues. V gave up 1 base and J gave up 6 bases, with 9 bases separating them. CDR3 residues: CASSLDRVAEAFF. The CDR3 DNA is TGTGCCAGCAGCTTAGACAGGGTAGCTGAAGCTTTCTTT.

This chain joins TRBV27 and TRBJ2-3, with a weak D call TRBD2 (6 bases). Germline V gives CDR1 MNHEY, CDR2 SMNVEV (reference sequence). Trimming pared 6 bases from V and 1 base from J, leaving 11 bases between. The CDR3 totals 14 residues. CDR3 amino acids: CASSPAGGTDTQYF. The CDR3 bases are TGTGCCAGCAGCCCAGCGGGTGGCACAGATACGCAGTATTTT.

This sequence joins TRBV29-1 and TRBJ2-7; a weak D match, TRBD1 (6 bases). V was clipped by 1 base and J by 4 bases, with 14 bases between them. This CDR3 contains 14 residues. Germline-derived CDR1 and CDR2 are SQVTM and ANQGSEA. CDR3 protein: CSVEVGQGQYEQYF. The CDR3 coding sequence is TGCAGCGTTGAAGTCGGCCAGGGACAATACGAGCAGTACTTC.

The rearrangement links TRBV7-9 to TRBJ2-7; TRBD1 matches at 10 bases. The germline V gene encodes CDR1 SEHNR and CDR2 FQNEAQ (reference sequence). V lost 1 base and J lost 5; bases outside the gene matches: 5. The CDR3 runs 15 residues. CDR3 sequence (DNA): TGTGCCAGCAGCTTAGTGACAGGGGGCCTTGACGAGCAGTACTTC. Its protein is CASSLVTGGLDEQYF.

The chain couples TRBV2 to TRBJ1-1; maybe TRBD1 (6 bases). Germline CDR1 is SNHLY and CDR2 is FYNNEI. The CDR3 extends over 12 amino acids. Trimming took off 8 bases at V and 7 bases at J, with 14 bases between the two ends. The CDR3 spells CASRDTFDEAFF. Here the CDR3 DNA reads TGTGCCAGCCGGGACACCTTCGATGAAGCTTTCTTT.

The chain carries TRBV6-6 and TRBJ1-2; D is perhaps TRBD1 (5 bases). Trimming took 5 bases from V and 2 from J, leaving 12 bases between them. This CDR3 comprises 14 residues. Germline lookup yields CDR1 MNHNY and CDR2 SVGAGI (reference sequence). The CDR3 nucleotides are TGTGCCAGCAGTCCCAGGGCGGTCAACTATGGCTACACCTTC. Amino acid sequence: CASSPRAVNYGYTF.

The gene calls are TRBV11-2 and TRBJ2-3, with 10 nucleotides matching TRBD1. There are 15 residues in the CDR3. Germline CDR1 SGHAT, CDR2 FQNNGV. J lost 5 bases, V lost 8 bases, and 10 bases had no gene match. This chain's CDR3 is CASCMTGGPRDTQYF. In DNA, the CDR3 is TGTGCCAGCTGTATGACAGGGGGCCCTCGAGATACGCAGTATTTT. The full variable domain, in which reference TRBV11-2 and TRBJ2-3 provide the parts outside the CDR3, is EAGVAQSPRYKIIEKRQSVAFWCNPISGHATLYWYQQILGQGPKLLIQFQNNGVVDDSQLPKDRFSAERLKGVDSTLKIQPAKLEDSAVYLCASCMTGGPRDTQYFGPGTRLTVL.

This rearrangement joins TRBV5-4 to TRBJ2-1, with 9 nucleotides matching TRBD2. This CDR3 is 15 amino acids long. The junction had 5 bases not matched to a gene; V was cut back by 4 bases and J by 3 bases. Germline values: CDR1 SGHNT, CDR2 YYREEE (reference sequence). The DNA of the CDR3 is TGTGCCAGCAGCCCAGCGGGAGGCCTCTACAATGAGCAGTTCTTC. Encoded protein: CASSPAGGLYNEQFF.

This chain uses TRBV7-2 with TRBJ2-5; 7 bases match TRBD2. The CDR3 is 14 amino acids. J lost 4 bases, V lost 6 bases, and 8 bases had no gene match. Looked up from germline, CDR1 is SGHTA and CDR2 is FQGNSA. The CDR3 protein is CASRVDWEGETQYF. The CDR3 DNA reads as TGTGCCAGCAGGGTGGATTGGGAGGGAGAGACCCAGTACTTC.

The chain couples TRBV19 to TRBJ1-1, with TRBD1 matching 10 bases. The CDR3 contains 16 residues. J lost 0 bases, V lost 5 bases, and 6 bases had no gene match. Germline-derived CDR1 and CDR2 are LNHDA and SQIVND (reference sequence). CDR3 region: CASSAGTGEMNTEAFF. CDR3 coding DNA: TGTGCCAGTAGTGCCGGGACAGGGGAGATGAACACTGAAGCTTTCTTT.

This chain joins TRBV10-3 and TRBJ1-4, with 11 bases identical to TRBD1. The V gene's germline CDR1 is ENHRY and CDR2 SYGVKD. This CDR3 spans 14 amino acids. Trimming at V came to 5 bases and at J to 8 bases, leaving 4 bases not matched to a gene. This chain's CDR3 is CAISSGTGGEKLFF. The CDR3 DNA follows: TGTGCCATCAGTTCCGGGACAGGGGGAGAAAAACTGTTTTTT.